The T cell receptor (beta chain) under discussion was sequenced for a study of cytomegalovirus exposure and HLA in healthy donors. V lost 5 bases to trimming and J lost 4 bases; unmatched junction nucleotides: 7. The CDR3 runs to 15 residues. CDR1 PRHDT and CDR2 FYEKMQ come from the germline V gene (reference sequence). Vbeta (60) and Jbeta (13) primers were used in the PCR. Here immunoSEQ multiplex PCR was the method, and the copy in TCRdb shows in-frame clones only, minus some. In the table there are 86,000 or so clones, around 75% of which are singletons. The rearrangement joins TRBV13 to TRBJ1-2; 10 nucleotides line up with TRBD1. Material: PBMCs. This clonotype was obtained from a woman aged 40 to 50 in good health and CMV-seropositive. CDR3 loop: CASSGRDRGFYGYTF. For the CDR3, the DNA is TGTGCCAGCAGCGGCCGGGACAGGGGTTTCTATGGCTACACCTTC. Drawing the rest from reference TRBV13 and TRBJ1-2, the complete variable domain is AAGVIQSPRHLIKEKRETATLKCYPIPRHDTVYWYQQGPGQDPQFLISFYEKMQSDKGSIPDRFSAQQFSDYHSELNMSSLELGDSALYFCASSGRDRGFYGYTFGSGTRLTVV.